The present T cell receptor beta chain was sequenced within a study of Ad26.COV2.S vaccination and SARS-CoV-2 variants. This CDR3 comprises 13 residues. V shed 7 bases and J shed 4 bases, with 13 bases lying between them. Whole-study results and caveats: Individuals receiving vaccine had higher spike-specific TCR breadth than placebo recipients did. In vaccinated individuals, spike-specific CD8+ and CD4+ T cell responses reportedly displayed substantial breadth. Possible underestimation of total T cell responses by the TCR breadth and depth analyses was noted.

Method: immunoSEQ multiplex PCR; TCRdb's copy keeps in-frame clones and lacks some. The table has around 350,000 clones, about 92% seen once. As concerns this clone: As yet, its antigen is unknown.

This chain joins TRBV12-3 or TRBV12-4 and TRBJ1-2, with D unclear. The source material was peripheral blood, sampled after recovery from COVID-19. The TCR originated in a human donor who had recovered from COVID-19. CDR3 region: CASTPASFYGYTF. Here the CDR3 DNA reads TGTGCCAGCACCCCCGCCTCTTTCTATGGCTACACCTTC.